These 11 T cell receptor beta chains originate from one sample sequenced in a study of vaccination effects on CD4 cells after COVID-19. Before sequencing, viral peptide pools were used by the ViraFEST assay to expand antigen-specific CD4+ T cells. CD4+ T cell isolation took place after less than 13 days of culture. Negative nucleocapsid antibody tests before and after vaccination confirmed no previous SARS-CoV-2 infection. The antigens of these receptors remain unknown. Only in-frame clones appear in the TCRdb table, and some are missing; sequencing was by immunoSEQ multiplex PCR. The sample contains 77,000 or so clones, 78% of which appear only once. Material: CD4+ T cells from PBMCs cultured with SARS-CoV-2 spike peptides, obtained before COVID-19 vaccination. All receptors come from a human donor who received a COVID-19 vaccine.

The chain carries TRBV3-1 (or the pseudogene TRBV3-2) and TRBJ1-2, with D maybe TRBD1 (5 bases). The germline CDR1 and CDR2 sequences are LGHDT and YNNKEL (reference sequence). Trimming took 1 base from V and 9 from J, leaving 12 bases between them. CDR3 length: 13 residues. CDR3 region: CASSQVGGVSYTF. The CDR3 coding sequence is TGTGCCAGCAGCCAAGTGGGGGGAGTTAGCTACACCTTC.

The V call is TRBV25-1, the J call TRBJ2-4; D gene ambiguous. V lost 3 bases, J lost 1 base, and 10 bases lay in between. This CDR3 is 15 amino acids long. Germline V gene sequence: CDR1 MGHDK, CDR2 SYGVNS. The CDR3 DNA is TGTGCCAGCAGTGATATCGTCGGTGCCAAAAACATTCAGTACTTC. Encoded protein: CASSDIVGAKNIQYF. Complete variable domain (other parts from reference TRBV25-1 and TRBJ2-4): EADIYQTPRYLVIGTGKKITLECSQTMGHDKMYWYQQDPGMELHLIHYSYGVNSTEKGDLSSESTVSRIRTEHFPLTLESARPSHTSQYLCASSDIVGAKNIQYFGAGTRLSVL.

About this clone itself: In the same sample, other DNA sequences code for this CDR3. The V call is TRBV19, the J call TRBJ2-5, with 7 bases aligning to TRBD1. Germline V gene sequence: CDR1 LNHDA, CDR2 SQIVND (reference sequence). The J segment lost 5 bases and the V segment lost 6 bases, leaving 6 bases of the junction unmatched. The CDR3 length is 13 residues. The DNA for the CDR3 is TGTGCCAGTAGCGACAGGGCGAGGGAGACCCAGTACTTC. Protein sequence: CASSDRARETQYF.

The rearrangement joins TRBV7-9 to TRBJ2-5, with D perhaps TRBD1 (6 bases). V was clipped by 6 bases and J by 7 bases, with 12 bases between them. The CDR3 runs 12 residues. Germline loops: CDR1 SEHNR, CDR2 FQNEAQ (reference sequence). The CDR3, as DNA: TGTGCCAGCAGTCCACAGGGAGCGACCCAGTACTTC. It translates to CASSPQGATQYF. Filled out from reference TRBV7-9 and TRBJ2-5, the complete variable domain reads DTGVSQNPRHKITKRGQNVTFRCDPISEHNRLYWYRQTLGQGPEFLTYFQNEAQLEKSRLLSDRFSAERPKGSFSTLEIQRTEQGDSAMYLCASSPQGATQYFGPGTRLLVL.

This chain joins TRBV12-5 and TRBJ1-6; D unresolved. V shed 3 bases and J shed 7 bases, with 4 bases lying between them. The CDR3 has 12 amino acids. Germline V gene data show CDR1 as LGHNT and CDR2 as FRNRAP. The CDR3 spells CASGFSNSPLHF. The CDR3 DNA reads as TGTGCTAGTGGTTTCTCAAATTCACCCCTCCACTTT.

This clone was counted a few times. The chain links TRBV2 to TRBJ2-2; TRBD2 is a possible D gene (5 bases). The CDR3 totals 15 residues. CDR1 and CDR2 (germline): SNHLY, FYNNEI. V lost 6 bases, J lost 0 bases, and 11 bases lay in between. CDR3 sequence reads: CASSELVPNTGELFF. The DNA for the CDR3 is TGTGCCAGCAGCGAACTAGTACCGAACACCGGGGAGCTGTTTTTT.

The chain carries TRBV7-2 and TRBJ1-1, with 7 bases fitting TRBD1. The germline V gene encodes CDR1 SGHTA and CDR2 FQGNSA. Trimming at V came to 6 bases and at J to 4 bases, leaving 8 bases not matched to a gene. CDR3 size: 14 residues. As DNA, the CDR3 is TGTGCCAGCAGGGTTCGACAGGGTACCACTGAAGCTTTCTTT. It codes for CASRVRQGTTEAFF.

This clone was counted between two and nine times. The chain joins TRBV7-9 to TRBJ1-5; possibly TRBD1 for D (5 bases). Germline CDR1 SEHNR, CDR2 FQNEAQ (reference sequence). The CDR3 is 15 amino acids. The V and J ends lost 4 bases and 1 base respectively, with 11 bases between them. The chain's CDR3 is CASSSGTVSNQPQHF. The CDR3 nucleotides are TGTGCCAGCAGCTCCGGGACGGTGAGCAATCAGCCCCAGCATTTT.

The V call is TRBV19, the J call TRBJ1-2; 8 bases agree with TRBD1. CDR1 and CDR2 from the germline V gene are LNHDA and SQIVND (reference sequence). The CDR3 loop spans 17 amino acids. The junction had 14 bases not matched to a gene; V was cut back by 5 bases and J by 3 bases. The CDR3 sequence: CASSSPGQGVRDYGYTF. As DNA, the CDR3 is TGTGCCAGTAGTTCCCCCGGACAGGGTGTTCGTGACTATGGCTACACCTTC.

The chain recombines TRBV19 with TRBJ1-4; D might be TRBD1 (6 bases). Trimming took off 4 bases at V and 0 bases at J, with 12 bases between the two ends. CDR3 size: 16 residues. Germline assignment: CDR1 LNHDA and CDR2 SQIVND (reference sequence). The CDR3 is CASSNRQVPTNEKLFF. CDR3 DNA: TGTGCCAGTAGTAACCGACAGGTACCAACTAATGAAAAACTGTTTTTT.

The chain joins TRBV9 to TRBJ1-2; D possibly corresponds to TRBD1 (6 bases). CDR1 is SGDLS and CDR2 is YYNGEE in the germline V gene. This CDR3 is built from 16 residues. With 0 bases removed from V and 1 base from J, the gap between germline ends came to 13 bases. CDR3 in DNA: TGTGCCAGCAGCGTAGGAGGGCAGGGACATAACTATGGCTACACCTTC. Its translation is CASSVGGQGHNYGYTF. The complete variable domain, with remaining parts taken from reference TRBV9 and TRBJ1-2, reads DSGVTQTPKHLITATGQRVTLRCSPRSGDLSVYWYQQSLDQGLQFLIQYYNGEERAKGNILERFSAQQFPDLHSELNLSSLELGDSALYFCASSVGGQGHNYGYTFGSGTRLTVV.